Below are 23 T cell receptor beta chains sequenced from a single sample in a study of CD8 T cells in ankylosing spondylitis. TCRdb re-called the 5' RACE reads through MiXCR, storing one row per CDR3 protein. The sample carries some 200,000 distinct CDR3 sequences, 18% recorded once. Sequenced: blood, either unsorted or a sorted T cell fraction (not recorded which). All receptors come from a male donor aged 10 to 35 with ankylosing spondylitis or in good health (not recorded which).

CDR3 bases: TGTGCCAGCTCCGGACAGGGGAACTGGGCCAACGTCCTGACTTTC. Amino acids: CASSGQGNWANVLTF. V usage is TRBV12-3 or TRBV12-4 and J usage is TRBJ2-6; 9 bases are a match to TRBD1. Losses at the gene ends were 8 bases for V and 5 bases for J; bases not matched to a gene: 7. This CDR3 comprises 15 residues.

This clonotype has at least ten counts. The chain recombines TRBV20-1 with TRBJ2-4; TRBD1 matches at 9 bases. Germline V CDR1 and CDR2: DFQATT, SNEGSKA (reference sequence). J gave up 13 bases and V 0 bases, and 13 bases lay outside the gene matches. The CDR3 has 15 amino acids. CDR3 in amino acids: CSARDLGATGGGQYF. The DNA for the CDR3 is TGCAGTGCTAGAGATCTTGGGGCGACAGGGGGAGGCCAGTACTTC.

This clonotype appeared once. The chain employs TRBV7-9 and TRBJ1-3; D is uncertain. The CDR3 length is 15 residues. Per the germline V gene, CDR1 is SEHNR and CDR2 is FQNEAQ (reference sequence). Trimming took off 0 bases at V and 0 bases at J, with 6 bases between the two ends. CDR3 residues: CASSLAGSSGNTIYF. Written as DNA, the CDR3 is TGTGCCAGCAGCTTAGCAGGGTCCTCTGGAAACACCATATATTTT.

This clonotype was detected ten times or more. This rearrangement joins TRBV12-3 or TRBV12-4 to TRBJ2-2, with TRBD2 matching over 11 bases. The J segment lost 2 bases and the V segment lost 5 bases, leaving 4 bases of the junction unmatched. The CDR3 totals 16 residues. DNA of the CDR3: TGTGCCAGCAGTACCGGGACTAGCGGTAACACCGGGGAGCTGTTTTTT. It yields the protein CASSTGTSGNTGELFF.

This clonotype was seen ten or more times. The chain has TRBV27 and TRBJ2-7; a possible D gene is TRBD2 (6 bases). This CDR3 is 14 amino acids long. In germline, CDR1 is MNHEY, CDR2 SMNVEV (reference sequence). V was pared by 6 bases and J by 1 base, with 13 bases between. The CDR3 coding sequence is TGTGCCAGCAGGGGAACGGGGGTTTCCTACGAGCAGTACTTC. It translates to CASRGTGVSYEQYF.

The table lists this clonotype with a count of one. This chain links TRBV20-1 with TRBJ2-1; possible D gene TRBD2, 5 bases. CDR3 length: 16 residues. The germline V and J ends were trimmed by 0 bases and 7 bases, with 19 bases remaining between them. Germline CDR1 and CDR2: DFQATT and SNEGSKA (reference sequence). The CDR3, as DNA: TGCAGTGCTAGAGATCTATCGGGGAAAAGGAAGAATGAGCAGTTCTTC. Translation: CSARDLSGKRKNEQFF.

In its sample, this clonotype was seen many times. In DNA, the CDR3 is TGTGCCAGCAGGAGACCTTTTGTTTCGAGCGGGACATGGAATGAGCAGTTCTTC. The encoded protein is CASRRPFVSSGTWNEQFF. V gene TRBV6-2 or TRBV6-3 combines with J gene TRBJ2-1, with D possibly matching TRBD2 (7 bases). The CDR3 has 18 residues. From germline, CDR1 is MNHEY and CDR2 SVGEGT. V shed 6 bases and J shed 7 bases, with 28 bases lying between them.

In its sample, this clonotype was seen many times. The rearrangement uses TRBV5-5 and TRBJ2-1; 9 positions agree with TRBD2. CDR1 is SGHKS and CDR2 is YYEKEE in the germline V gene (reference sequence). This CDR3 has 15 residues. V was pared by 3 bases and J by 4 bases, with 5 bases of the junction left unmatched. The CDR3 reads CASSYLAGRYNEQFF. CDR3 coding DNA: TGTGCCAGCAGCTACCTAGCGGGAAGATACAATGAGCAGTTCTTC.

The table lists this clonotype with many counts. CDR3 region: CASSWGALSPNEQFF. The DNA for the CDR3 is TGCGCCAGCAGCTGGGGCGCGCTCTCGCCCAATGAGCAGTTCTTC. The rearrangement uses TRBV5-1 and TRBJ2-1; D might be TRBD1 (5 bases). Trimming removed 3 bases at V and 6 bases at J, with 16 bases between. This CDR3 has 15 residues. The germline V gene encodes CDR1 SGHRS and CDR2 YFSETQ.

This clonotype showed up many times. The CDR3 reads CSASRPGTAGGELFF. The CDR3 coding sequence is TGCAGTGCTAGTCGCCCTGGGACTGCCGGCGGGGAGCTGTTTTTT. The chain recombines TRBV20-1 with TRBJ2-2, with D tentatively TRBD2 (6 bases). The CDR3 extends over 15 amino acids. Trimming took 3 bases from V and 7 from J, leaving 18 bases between them. Germline CDR1 and CDR2: DFQATT and SNEGSKA (reference sequence).

This clonotype was recorded many times. The chain combines TRBV11-2 with TRBJ2-5; a weak D match, TRBD1 (6 bases). Germline lookup yields CDR1 SGHAT and CDR2 FQNNGV. This CDR3 is 14 amino acids long. V was trimmed by 4 bases and J by 5 bases, leaving 14 bases between them. CDR3: CASSSTGSRETQYF. The CDR3 bases are TGTGCCAGCAGCTCAACAGGGTCCCGGGAGACCCAGTACTTC.

This clonotype was recorded at least ten times. V gene TRBV7-8 combines with J gene TRBJ2-2, with D hard to call. CDR3 length equals 15 residues. CDR1 is SGHVS and CDR2 is FQNEAQ in the germline V gene. The germline V and J ends were trimmed by 5 bases and 1 base, with 11 bases remaining between them. The CDR3: CASSQRTGNTGELFF. CDR3 sequence (DNA): TGTGCCAGCAGCCAACGGACGGGGAACACCGGGGAGCTGTTTTTT. Together with reference TRBV7-8 and TRBJ2-2, the CDR3 gives the full variable domain: GAGVSQSPRYKVAKRGQDVALRCDPISGHVSLFWYQQALGQGPEFLTYFQNEAQLDKSGLPSDRFFAERPEGSVSTLKIQRTQQEDSAVYLCASSQRTGNTGELFFGEGSRLTVL.

This clonotype was seen ten or more times. V usage is TRBV19 and J usage is TRBJ2-2; unclear D gene. Per germline, CDR1 LNHDA and CDR2 SQIVND (reference sequence). V gave up 3 bases and J gave up 4 bases, with 9 bases separating them. The CDR3 consists of 14 residues. Written as DNA, the CDR3 is TGTGCCAGTAGTATCCCCCTGGGCACCGGGGAGCTGTTTTTT. Translation gives CASSIPLGTGELFF.

This clonotype was seen ten or more times. This chain uses TRBV4-2 with TRBJ2-7, with 12 positions matching TRBD2. The CDR3 is 18 amino acids. From germline, CDR1 is LGHNA and CDR2 YNFKEQ. V was pared by 3 bases and J by 2 bases, with 11 bases of the junction left unmatched. This chain's CDR3 is CASSQAGTSGSGTYEQYF. CDR3 coding DNA: TGTGCCAGCAGCCAGGCCGGGACTAGCGGGTCTGGCACCTACGAGCAGTACTTC.

This clonotype was detected only a few times. The V and J genes are TRBV29-1 and TRBJ2-1; D ambiguous. The CDR3 runs to 11 residues. From germline, CDR1 is SQVTM and CDR2 ANQGSEA. Trimming stripped 2 bases from V and 15 bases from J, with 14 bases between. The CDR3 DNA sequence: TGCAGCGTTGAAAGATTCGATTGGAGGTTCTTC. Residues: CSVERFDWRFF.

This clonotype was counted ten times or more. This sequence joins TRBV9 and TRBJ2-5; 12 bases are a match to TRBD2. The V segment lost 3 bases and the J segment 3 bases; nucleotides outside the gene matches: 3. From germline, CDR1 is SGDLS and CDR2 YYNGEE. The CDR3 loop spans 15 amino acids. The CDR3 loop reads CASSAGLAGKETQYF. As DNA, the CDR3 is TGTGCCAGCAGCGCCGGACTAGCGGGAAAAGAGACCCAGTACTTC.

This clonotype was counted only a few times. This chain uses TRBV4-1 with TRBJ2-5; D not resolved. Trimming took off 1 base at V and 5 bases at J, with 14 bases between the two ends. The CDR3 consists of 15 residues. Looked up from germline, CDR1 is MGHRA and CDR2 is YSYEKL. The CDR3 DNA sequence: TGCGCCAGCAGCCAAGGGCCCGGATTAGGGGAGACCCAGTACTTC. Its protein is CASSQGPGLGETQYF.

This clonotype was found many times. The chain joins TRBV5-5 to TRBJ2-3, with a tentative D call TRBD1 (5 bases). This CDR3 has 16 amino acids. Trimming left V 4 bases short and J 1 base short, with 16 bases between. CDR1 and CDR2 from the germline V gene are SGHKS and YYEKEE (reference sequence). The CDR3 spells CASSGRAGMGTDTQYF. The CDR3 coding sequence is TGTGCCAGCAGCGGCCGTGCAGGGATGGGCACAGATACGCAGTATTTT.

This clonotype was counted at least ten times. The chain has TRBV7-4 and TRBJ2-7; D is undetermined. CDR1 is SGHVT and CDR2 is SQSDAQ in the germline V gene. Deletions cut 4 bases from V and 0 bases from J, with 10 bases between. The CDR3 length is 14 residues. Here the CDR3 DNA reads TGTGCCAGCAGCTCACCTGGTCACTCCTACGAGCAGTACGTC. This translates into CASSSPGHSYEQYV.

This clonotype was seen at least ten times. The chain joins TRBV7-9 to TRBJ2-7; D may be TRBD2 (6 bases). V lost 5 bases and J 4 bases, leaving 30 bases between the germline ends. This CDR3 is built from 19 residues. Per germline, CDR1 SEHNR and CDR2 FQNEAQ (reference sequence). Written as DNA, the CDR3 is TGTGCCAGCAGCCCAGCCCCGTGGTCGGCGGCCGGGGAGGTATACGAGCAGTACGTC. Its translation: CASSPAPWSAAGEVYEQYV.

This clonotype was observed many times. The chain uses TRBV20-1 and TRBJ2-7; D ambiguous. Germline V lookup: CDR1 DFQATT, CDR2 SNEGSKA (reference sequence). V shed 3 bases and J shed 7 bases, with 10 bases lying between them. This CDR3 comprises 11 residues. CDR3 DNA sequence: TGCAGTGCTAGGTATTTGGGGGAGCAGTACGTC. Translating it yields CSARYLGEQYV.

Here the CDR3 reads CASSYLGQGRTDTQYF. For the CDR3, the DNA is TGTGCCAGCAGTTACCTAGGACAGGGGAGAACAGATACGCAGTATTTT. The genes are TRBV6-5 and TRBJ2-3, with TRBD1 matching over 9 bases. The CDR3 is 16 amino acids. Germline CDR1 and CDR2: MNHEY and SVGAGI. The junction had 6 bases not matched to a gene; V was cut back by 2 bases and J by 3 bases.

This clonotype was seen many times. The chain joins TRBV29-1 to TRBJ1-1; D uncertain. V gave up 2 bases and J gave up 6 bases, with 10 bases separating them. This CDR3 has 12 amino acids. CDR1 and CDR2 (germline): SQVTM, ANQGSEA. The chain's CDR3 is CSVEFSGAEAFF. DNA for the CDR3: TGCAGCGTTGAATTCTCAGGTGCTGAAGCTTTCTTT.